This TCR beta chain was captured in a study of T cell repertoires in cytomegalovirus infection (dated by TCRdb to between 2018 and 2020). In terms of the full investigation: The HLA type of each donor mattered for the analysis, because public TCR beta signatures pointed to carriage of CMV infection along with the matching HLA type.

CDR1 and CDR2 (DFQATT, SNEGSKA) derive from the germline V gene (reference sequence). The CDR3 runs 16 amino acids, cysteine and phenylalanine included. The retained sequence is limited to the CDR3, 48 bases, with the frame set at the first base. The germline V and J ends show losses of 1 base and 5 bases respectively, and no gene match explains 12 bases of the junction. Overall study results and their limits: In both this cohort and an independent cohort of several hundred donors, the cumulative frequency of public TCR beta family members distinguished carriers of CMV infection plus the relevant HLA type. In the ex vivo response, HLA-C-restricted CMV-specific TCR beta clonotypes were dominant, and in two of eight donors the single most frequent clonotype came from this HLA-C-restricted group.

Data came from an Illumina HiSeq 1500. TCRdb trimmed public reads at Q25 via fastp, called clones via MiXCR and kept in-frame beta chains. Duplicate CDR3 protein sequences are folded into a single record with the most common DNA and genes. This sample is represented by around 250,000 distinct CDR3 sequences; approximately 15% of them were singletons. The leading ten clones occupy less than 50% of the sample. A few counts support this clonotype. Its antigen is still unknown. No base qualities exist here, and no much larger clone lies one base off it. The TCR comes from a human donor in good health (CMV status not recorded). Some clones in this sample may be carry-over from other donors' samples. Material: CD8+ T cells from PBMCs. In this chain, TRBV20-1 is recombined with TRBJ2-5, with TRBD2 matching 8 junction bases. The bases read TGCAGTGCTAGAGGTGCAGCGGGGGCGGTTCTGGAGACCCAGTACTTC. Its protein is CSARGAAGAVLETQYF.